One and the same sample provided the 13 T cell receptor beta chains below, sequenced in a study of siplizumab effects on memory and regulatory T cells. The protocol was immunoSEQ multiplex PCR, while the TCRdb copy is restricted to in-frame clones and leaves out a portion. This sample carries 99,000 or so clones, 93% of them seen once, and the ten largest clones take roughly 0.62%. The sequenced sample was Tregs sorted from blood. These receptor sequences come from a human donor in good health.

CDR3 sequence: CASSFGPDISYTF. In nucleotides, the CDR3 is TGCGCCAGCAGCTTTGGACCTGACATCAGCTACACCTTC. The chain has TRBV5-1 and TRBJ1-2, with D uncertain. The CDR3 extends over 13 amino acids. The V and J ends lost 2 bases and 9 bases respectively, with 14 bases between them. Per the germline V gene, CDR1 is SGHRS and CDR2 is YFSETQ.

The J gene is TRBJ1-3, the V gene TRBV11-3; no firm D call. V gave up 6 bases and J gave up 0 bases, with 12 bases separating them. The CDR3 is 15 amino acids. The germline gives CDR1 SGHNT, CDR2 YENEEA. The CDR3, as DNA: TGTGCCAGCAGGGCCGGGAGCCCCTCTGGAAACACCATATATTTT. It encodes CASRAGSPSGNTIYF.

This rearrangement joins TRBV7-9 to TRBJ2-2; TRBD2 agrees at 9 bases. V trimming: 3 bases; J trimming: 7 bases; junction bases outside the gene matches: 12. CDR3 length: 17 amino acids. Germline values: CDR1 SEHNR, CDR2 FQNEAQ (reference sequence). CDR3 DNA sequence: TGTGCCAGCAGCTTTTCTAGCGGGACCACGGTGGGCGGGGAGCTGTTTTTT. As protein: CASSFSSGTTVGGELFF.

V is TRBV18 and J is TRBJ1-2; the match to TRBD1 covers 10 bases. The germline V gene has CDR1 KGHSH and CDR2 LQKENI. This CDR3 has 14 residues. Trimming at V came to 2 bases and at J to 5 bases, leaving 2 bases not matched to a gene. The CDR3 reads CASSPRDRGYGYTF. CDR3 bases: TGTGCCAGCTCACCAAGGGACAGGGGTTATGGCTACACCTTC.

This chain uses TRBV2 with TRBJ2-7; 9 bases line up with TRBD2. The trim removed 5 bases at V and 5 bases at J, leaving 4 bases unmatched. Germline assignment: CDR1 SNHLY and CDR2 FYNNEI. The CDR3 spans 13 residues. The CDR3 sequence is CASSLLAGHEQYF. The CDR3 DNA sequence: TGTGCCAGCAGTCTACTAGCGGGCCACGAGCAGTACTTC.

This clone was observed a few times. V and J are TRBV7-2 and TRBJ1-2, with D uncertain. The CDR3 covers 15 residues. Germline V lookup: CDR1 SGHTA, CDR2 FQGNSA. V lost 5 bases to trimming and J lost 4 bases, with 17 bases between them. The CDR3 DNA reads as TGTGCCAGCAGCCTCACAAGGTCGGGTTCCTATGGCTACACCTTC. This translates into CASSLTRSGSYGYTF.

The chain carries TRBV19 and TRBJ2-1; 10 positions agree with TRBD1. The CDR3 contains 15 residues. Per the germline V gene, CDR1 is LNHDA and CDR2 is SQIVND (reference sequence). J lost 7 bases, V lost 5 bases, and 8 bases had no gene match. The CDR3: CASSRRQGAGNEQFF. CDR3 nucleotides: TGTGCCAGTAGTCGTCGACAGGGGGCGGGGAATGAGCAGTTCTTC.

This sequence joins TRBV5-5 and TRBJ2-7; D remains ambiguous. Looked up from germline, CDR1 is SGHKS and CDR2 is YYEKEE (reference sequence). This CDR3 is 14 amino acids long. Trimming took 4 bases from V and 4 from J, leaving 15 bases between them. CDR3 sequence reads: CASSPPWLPYEQYF. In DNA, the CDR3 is TGTGCCAGCAGCCCTCCGTGGCTCCCATACGAGCAGTACTTC.

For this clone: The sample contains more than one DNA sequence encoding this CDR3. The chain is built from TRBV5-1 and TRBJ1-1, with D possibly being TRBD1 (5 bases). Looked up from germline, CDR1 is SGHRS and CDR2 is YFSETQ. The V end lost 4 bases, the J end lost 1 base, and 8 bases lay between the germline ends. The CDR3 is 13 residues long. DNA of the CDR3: TGCGCCAGCAGCCTCAGGGAGAACACTGAAGCTTTCTTT. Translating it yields CASSLRENTEAFF.

The CDR3 protein is CASSWGEGEQYF. In DNA form, the CDR3 reads TGTGCCAGCAGCTGGGGGGAGGGGGAGCAGTACTTC. The chain carries TRBV7-8 and TRBJ2-7; 7 bases are a match to TRBD2. Trimming cost V 4 bases and J 7 bases; bases outside gene matches: 4. The CDR3 sequence is 12 residues long. Germline CDR1 SGHVS, CDR2 FQNEAQ.

CDR3 sequence: CASSLLGQPNTEAFF. The CDR3 DNA follows: TGTGCCAGCAGCTTGCTGGGGCAGCCGAACACTGAAGCTTTCTTT. V gene TRBV5-4 combines with J gene TRBJ1-1; a weak D match, TRBD1 (5 bases). In germline, CDR1 is SGHNT, CDR2 YYREEE (reference sequence). V gave up 1 base and J gave up 1 base, with 11 bases separating them. The CDR3 has 15 residues. Based on the CDR3 plus reference TRBV5-4 and TRBJ1-1, the full variable domain is ETGVTQSPTHLIKTRGQQVTLRCSSQSGHNTVSWYQQALGQGPQFIFQYYREEENGRGNFPPRFSGLQFPNYSSELNVNALELDDSALYLCASSLLGQPNTEAFFGQGTRLTVV.

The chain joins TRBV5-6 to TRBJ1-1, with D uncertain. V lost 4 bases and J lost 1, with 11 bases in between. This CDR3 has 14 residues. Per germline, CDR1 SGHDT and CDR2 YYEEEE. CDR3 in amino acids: CASSVTDTNTEAFF. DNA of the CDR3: TGTGCCAGCAGCGTAACAGATACGAACACTGAAGCTTTCTTT.

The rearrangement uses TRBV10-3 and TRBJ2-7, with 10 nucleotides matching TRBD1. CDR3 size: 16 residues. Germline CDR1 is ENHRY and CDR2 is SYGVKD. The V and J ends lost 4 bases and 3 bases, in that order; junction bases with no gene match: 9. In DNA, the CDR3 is TGTGCCATCAGTGCCGGGACAGGGGCTCGGGGCTACGAGCAGTACTTC. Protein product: CAISAGTGARGYEQYF.